These 13 T cell receptor beta chains originate from one sample sequenced in a study of cytomegalovirus exposure and HLA in healthy donors. In the PCR, 60 Vbeta and 13 Jbeta primers were used. Generated by immunoSEQ multiplex PCR, the TCRdb table keeps only in-frame clones and is missing some. The sample lists around 90,000 clones, just over 75% occurring once. The sequencing sample was made of PBMCs. The source is a man aged 25-40 years in good health and CMV-seronegative.

The CDR3 sequence: CASSEVTLDGYTF. The DNA of the CDR3 is TGTGCCAGCAGTGAAGTCACTCTGGATGGCTACACCTTC. V is TRBV2 and J is TRBJ1-2; D is ambiguous. CDR1 and CDR2 from the germline V gene are SNHLY and FYNNEI. V was pared by 1 base and J by 6 bases, with 9 bases between. The CDR3 contains 13 residues.

This clone was seen a few times. The chain links TRBV4-1 to TRBJ1-6, with a possible D match to TRBD1 (5 bases). The V end lost 1 base, the J end lost 10 bases, and 11 bases lay between the germline ends. This CDR3 contains 14 residues. Germline CDR1 is MGHRA and CDR2 is YSYEKL. The CDR3 region is CASSQVQGGSPLHF. The DNA of the CDR3 is TGCGCCAGCAGCCAAGTTCAGGGAGGGTCACCCCTCCACTTT.

This chain connects TRBV15 to TRBJ1-5, with D perhaps matching TRBD1 (5 bases). The V gene's germline CDR1 is LNHNV and CDR2 YYDKDF (reference sequence). V was cut by 4 bases and J by 1 base, with 8 bases left in between. The CDR3 has 14 amino acids. The CDR3 DNA follows: TGTGCCACCAGCACACAGGTCAGCAATCAGCCCCAGCATTTT. It is translated as CATSTQVSNQPQHF.

The chain is built from TRBV18 and TRBJ2-5; D is uncertain. Trimming took 2 bases from V and 6 from J, leaving 10 bases between them. The germline CDR1 and CDR2 sequences are KGHSH and LQKENI. The CDR3 totals 13 residues. The chain's CDR3 is CASSPDSIQTQYF. DNA for the CDR3: TGTGCCAGCTCACCAGACTCGATCCAGACCCAGTACTTC.

The rearrangement uses TRBV4-1 and TRBJ1-4; TRBD1 is a possible D gene (5 bases). CDR3 length equals 15 residues. Trimming removed 0 bases from V and 6 bases from J, with 11 bases in between. Germline assignment: CDR1 MGHRA and CDR2 YSYEKL. CDR3 amino acids: CASSQDSGLDEKLFF. DNA of the CDR3: TGCGCCAGCAGCCAAGACTCAGGGTTAGATGAAAAACTGTTTTTT.

This clone appeared a single time. CDR3 DNA: TGTGCCAGCTCACCCCGTCGACAGGAAAATCAGCCCCAGCATTTT. This codes for CASSPRRQENQPQHF. This rearrangement joins TRBV18 to TRBJ1-5; possibly TRBD1 for D (6 bases). The V end was cut by 3 bases, the J end by 4 bases, with 13 bases between. Germline CDR1 reads KGHSH; CDR2 reads LQKENI. The CDR3 extends over 15 amino acids.

This chain joins TRBV18 and TRBJ1-1, with 10 positions matching TRBD1. Germline trimming cut 4 bases from V and 1 base from J; bases unmatched to any gene: 9. Germline V gene sequence: CDR1 KGHSH, CDR2 LQKENI. This CDR3 contains 17 residues. CDR3 loop: CASSQSTGTGANTEAFF. In DNA form, the CDR3 reads TGTGCCAGCTCACAATCAACGGGGACAGGGGCGAACACTGAAGCTTTCTTT.

This clone was found a few times. The gene calls are TRBV7-9 and TRBJ2-7; weak D call: TRBD2 (5 bases). Germline V gene sequence: CDR1 SEHNR, CDR2 FQNEAQ (reference sequence). The CDR3 totals 14 residues. Trimming shortened V by 1 base and J by 0 bases, and 7 bases separated the two germline ends. CDR3 amino acids: CASSLVGDSYEQYF. The CDR3 region has the DNA TGTGCCAGCAGCTTAGTCGGGGACTCCTACGAGCAGTACTTC.

The chain uses TRBV18 and TRBJ2-7; TRBD2 aligns across 8 bases. The CDR3 spans 13 residues. V was clipped by 4 bases and J by 6 bases; unmatched bases: 5. Germline V lookup: CDR1 KGHSH, CDR2 LQKENI. For the CDR3, the DNA is TGTGCCAGCTCACTTCCCGGGACTAGCGAGCAGTACTTC. This gives the protein CASSLPGTSEQYF.

J is TRBJ1-5 and V is TRBV19, with D possibly being TRBD1 (5 bases). The ends were cut back, 9 bases at V and 5 bases at J, with 20 bases in the middle. Per germline, CDR1 LNHDA and CDR2 SQIVND (reference sequence). The CDR3 covers 15 residues. The CDR3 sequence is CASRPPGTGDQPQHF. The CDR3 region has the DNA TGTGCCAGCCGCCCCCCCGGGACTGGTGATCAGCCCCAGCATTTT. Based on the CDR3 plus reference TRBV19 and TRBJ1-5, the full variable domain is DGGITQSPKYLFRKEGQNVTLSCEQNLNHDAMYWYRQDPGQGLRLIYYSQIVNDFQKGDIAEGYSVSREKKESFPLTVTSAQKNPTAFYLCASRPPGTGDQPQHFGDGTRLSIL.

The chain couples TRBV12-5 to TRBJ2-3, with a possible D match to TRBD2 (6 bases). Trimming removed 2 bases at V and 4 bases at J, with 19 bases between. The CDR3 has 17 residues. Germline V CDR1 and CDR2: LGHNT, FRNRAP. The CDR3 region has the DNA TGTGCTAGTGGTTTGTTCCCTCGCGGGAACTCTCCAGATACGCAGTATTTT. Translating it yields CASGLFPRGNSPDTQYF. Full variable domain (rest looked up from reference TRBV12-5 and TRBJ2-3): DARVTQTPRHKVTEMGQEVTMRCQPILGHNTVFWYRQTMMQGLELLAYFRNRAPLDDSGMPKDRFSAEMPDATLATLKIQPSEPRDSAVYFCASGLFPRGNSPDTQYFGPGTRLTVL.

The chain joins TRBV4-2 to TRBJ1-2; 10 bases map to TRBD1. J was trimmed by 3 bases and V by 1 base; bases with no gene match: 2. CDR1 is LGHNA and CDR2 is YNFKEQ in the germline V gene. The length of the CDR3 is 15 residues. CDR3 bases: TGTGCCAGCAGCCAAGGGACAGGGGGGGACTATGGCTACACCTTC. Encoded protein: CASSQGTGGDYGYTF.

The chain combines TRBV5-4 with TRBJ1-4; 8 positions agree with TRBD1. This CDR3 comprises 15 residues. Per the germline V gene, CDR1 is SGHNT and CDR2 is YYREEE (reference sequence). V shed 4 bases, J shed 6 bases, and the junction held 8 bases outside the gene matches. CDR3 nucleotide sequence: TGTGCCAGCAGCCTAGGACAGGGCGGTGATGAAAAACTGTTTTTT. Amino acids: CASSLGQGGDEKLFF.